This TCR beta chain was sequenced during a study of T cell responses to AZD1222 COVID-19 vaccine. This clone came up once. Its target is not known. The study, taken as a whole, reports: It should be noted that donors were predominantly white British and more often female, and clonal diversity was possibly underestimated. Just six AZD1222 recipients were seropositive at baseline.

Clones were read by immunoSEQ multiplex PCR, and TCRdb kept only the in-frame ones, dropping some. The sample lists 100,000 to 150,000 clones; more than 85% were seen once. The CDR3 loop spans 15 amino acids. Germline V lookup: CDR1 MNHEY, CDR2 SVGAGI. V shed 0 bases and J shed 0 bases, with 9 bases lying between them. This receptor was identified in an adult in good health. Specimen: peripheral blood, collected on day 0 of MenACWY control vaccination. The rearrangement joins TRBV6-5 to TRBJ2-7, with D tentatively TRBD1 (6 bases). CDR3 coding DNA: TGTGCCAGCAGTTACTCGCAGGGGAGCTCCTACGAGCAGTACTTC. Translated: CASSYSQGSSYEQYF.